Below are 28 T cell receptor beta chains sequenced from a single sample in a study of shared clonotypes between healthy human individuals. The protocol was immunoSEQ multiplex PCR, while the TCRdb copy is restricted to in-frame clones and leaves out a portion. Of 660,000 or so clones detected, 96% appear once; the ten largest clones hold roughly 0.1%. Naive CD8 cells lacked CD45RO, underwent positive selection for CCR7 and left out terminally differentiated effector memory CD45RA+ cells. Sequenced material: naive CD8+ T cells sorted from blood. The receptors come from a woman aged 25 to 39 in good health.

The chain uses TRBV5-4 and TRBJ2-1; D call uncertain. This CDR3 spans 11 amino acids. Trimming shortened V by 2 bases and J by 9 bases, and 6 bases separated the two germline ends. Germline V gives CDR1 SGHNT, CDR2 YYREEE (reference sequence). The DNA for the CDR3 is TGTGCCAGCAGCTTTGCCGCTGAGCAGTTCTTC. Its protein product is CASSFAAEQFF.

This chain uses TRBV19 with TRBJ1-5, with D unresolved. CDR3 length equals 15 residues. Germline loops: CDR1 LNHDA, CDR2 SQIVND (reference sequence). V lost 3 bases and J 0 bases, leaving 9 bases between the germline ends. The CDR3 protein is CASSIADYSNQPQHF. The CDR3 DNA reads TGTGCCAGTAGTATTGCCGATTATAGCAATCAGCCCCAGCATTTT.

The chain is built from TRBV27 and TRBJ1-3; 8 bases fit TRBD1. The germline gives CDR1 MNHEY, CDR2 SMNVEV (reference sequence). Trimming took 4 bases from V and 4 from J; bases not matched to a gene: 9. This CDR3 region has 16 residues. The CDR3 region is CASSSAGGRSGNTIYF. The CDR3 DNA reads TGTGCCAGCAGTTCCGCAGGGGGCAGGTCAGGAAACACCATATATTTT.

The rearrangement links TRBV7-2 to TRBJ1-4; D ambiguous. Germline assignment: CDR1 SGHTA and CDR2 FQGNSA. Trimming took 5 bases from V and 0 from J, leaving 13 bases between them. This CDR3 is built from 16 residues. This CDR3 is CASSEEGIATNEKLFF. CDR3 in DNA: TGTGCCAGCAGCGAAGAAGGGATAGCAACTAATGAAAAACTGTTTTTT.

The chain carries TRBV5-6 and TRBJ2-7, with 11 positions matching TRBD1. V gave up 4 bases and J gave up 6 bases; unmatched junction bases: 6. Germline assignment: CDR1 SGHDT and CDR2 YYEEEE. This CDR3 is 14 amino acids long. The CDR3 reads CASSTRDRGSEQYF. As DNA, the CDR3 is TGTGCCAGCAGCACACGGGACAGGGGGTCCGAGCAGTACTTC. Together with reference TRBV5-6 and TRBJ2-7, the CDR3 gives the full variable domain: DAGVTQSPTHLIKTRGQQVTLRCSPKSGHDTVSWYQQALGQGPQFIFQYYEEEERQRGNFPDRFSGHQFPNYSSELNVNALLLGDSALYLCASSTRDRGSEQYFGPGTRLTVT.

The chain recombines TRBV9 with TRBJ2-1, with 8 bases lining up with TRBD1. The CDR3 loop spans 14 amino acids. Losses at the gene ends were 0 bases for V and 8 bases for J; bases not matched to a gene: 4. Germline-derived CDR1 and CDR2 are SGDLS and YYNGEE. The CDR3 reads CASSVGGQAYEQFF. CDR3 nucleotide sequence: TGTGCCAGCAGCGTAGGGGGACAGGCCTATGAGCAGTTCTTC.

The chain carries TRBV14 and TRBJ2-5; 13 positions match TRBD2. The trim removed 0 bases at V and 5 bases at J, leaving 0 bases unmatched. The CDR3 runs 15 residues. Germline CDR1 is SGHDN and CDR2 is FVKESK. The CDR3 region has the DNA TGTGCCAGCAGCCAAGAGACTAGCGGGAGGGAGACCCAGTACTTC. This sequence encodes CASSQETSGRETQYF.

V is TRBV27 and J is TRBJ2-2, with D perhaps matching TRBD1 or TRBD2 (5 bases each). Germline V CDR1 and CDR2: MNHEY, SMNVEV (reference sequence). Trimming removed 1 base from V and 5 bases from J, with 11 bases in between. This CDR3 is built from 15 residues. The CDR3 is CASSLWDGSTGELFF. CDR3 DNA: TGTGCCAGCAGTTTATGGGACGGGTCGACCGGGGAGCTGTTTTTT.

The J gene is TRBJ2-7, the V gene TRBV5-1; 7 bases are shared with TRBD2. The ends lost 5 bases at V and 3 bases at J; junction bases unmatched: 8. This CDR3 region has 14 residues. Germline V CDR1 and CDR2: SGHRS, YFSETQ. The CDR3 loop reads CASSRASGFYEQYF. CDR3 nucleotide sequence: TGCGCCAGCAGTAGGGCTAGCGGATTCTACGAGCAGTACTTC.

J is TRBJ2-1 and V is TRBV27; 8 positions match TRBD2. Losses at the gene ends were 5 bases for V and 8 bases for J; bases not matched to a gene: 17. The CDR3 is 17 amino acids. CDR1 and CDR2 from the germline V gene are MNHEY and SMNVEV (reference sequence). The CDR3: CASSPIAGHSRGDEQFF. CDR3 in DNA: TGTGCCAGCAGTCCAATAGCGGGACACTCTAGAGGGGATGAGCAGTTCTTC.

This clone was found once. The chain combines TRBV19 with TRBJ1-2, with a weak D call TRBD1 (6 bases). The CDR3 has 13 residues. Looked up from germline, CDR1 is LNHDA and CDR2 is SQIVND (reference sequence). Trimming shortened V by 6 bases and J by 2 bases, and 10 bases separated the two germline ends. As DNA, the CDR3 is TGTGCCAGTAGCGCCCAGGGGAACTATGGCTACACCTTC. It codes for CASSAQGNYGYTF.

CDR3 sequence: CASSYGVLETQYF. CDR3 DNA: TGTGCCAGCAGTTACGGGGTTTTGGAGACCCAGTACTTC. This sequence joins TRBV6-5 and TRBJ2-5; no reliable D call. V dropped 2 bases and J dropped 5 bases, with 9 bases sitting between them. Germline V lookup: CDR1 MNHEY, CDR2 SVGAGI. This CDR3 is built from 13 residues.

This clone was detected only once. The chain employs TRBV29-1 and TRBJ1-5; 7 positions agree with TRBD1. The germline CDR1 and CDR2 sequences are SQVTM and ANQGSEA. V shed 8 bases, J shed 6 bases, and the junction held 10 bases outside the gene matches. The CDR3 contains 13 residues. As DNA, the CDR3 is TGCAGCCCCGCGACAGGGACCACTCAGCCCCAGCATTTT. Its translation is CSPATGTTQPQHF.

The chain carries TRBV7-7 and TRBJ2-3; TRBD2 might be the D (6 bases). CDR3 length: 15 residues. Deletions cut 5 bases from V and 2 bases from J, with 14 bases between. The germline gives CDR1 SSHAT, CDR2 FNYEAQ (reference sequence). CDR3 sequence reads: CASSSRETSTDTQYF. CDR3 nucleotide sequence: TGTGCCAGCAGCAGCCGGGAGACCTCCACAGATACGCAGTATTTT.

The gene calls are TRBV19 and TRBJ1-2; D gene unclear. The CDR3 length is 14 residues. V shed 1 base and J shed 0 bases, with 6 bases lying between them. The germline gives CDR1 LNHDA, CDR2 SQIVND (reference sequence). In nucleotides, the CDR3 is TGTGCCAGTAGTATAGGGACCACTAACTATGGCTACACCTTC. Translated: CASSIGTTNYGYTF.

The rearrangement links TRBV7-9 to TRBJ1-2, with D unclear. The V and J ends lost 4 bases and 4 bases respectively, with 22 bases between them. From germline, CDR1 is SEHNR and CDR2 FQNEAQ (reference sequence). The CDR3 is made up of 17 amino acids. As DNA, the CDR3 is TGTGCCAGCAGCTCGGATAGAATAGTGATATGGGGCTATGGCTACACCTTC. Translating it yields CASSSDRIVIWGYGYTF.

This clone has just a few counts. V is TRBV10-1 and J is TRBJ1-1; D is uncertain. The germline V and J ends were trimmed by 5 bases and 6 bases, with 10 bases remaining between them. CDR3 length: 12 amino acids. Germline values: CDR1 WNHNN, CDR2 SYGVQD (reference sequence). The CDR3 nucleotides read TGCGCCAGCAGTCCAGACCGGTCTGAAGCTTTCTTT. This codes for CASSPDRSEAFF.

The chain recombines TRBV7-9 with TRBJ2-7, with D possibly called TRBD1 or TRBD2 (6 bases each). The CDR3 extends over 13 amino acids. V was cut by 1 base and J by 5 bases, with 9 bases left in between. In germline, CDR1 is SEHNR, CDR2 FQNEAQ (reference sequence). CDR3 in amino acids: CASSLVGGHEQYF. CDR3 DNA sequence: TGTGCCAGCAGCTTAGTGGGGGGCCACGAGCAGTACTTC.

The chain recombines TRBV27 with TRBJ2-7; 10 bases line up with TRBD1. V trimming: 6 bases; J trimming: 3 bases; junction bases outside the gene matches: 17. The germline gives CDR1 MNHEY, CDR2 SMNVEV (reference sequence). This CDR3 spans 18 amino acids. CDR3 coding DNA: TGTGCCAGCAGATCCGGGACAGGGGATCCTAGGGTTTTCTACGAGCAGTACTTC. Its protein product is CASRSGTGDPRVFYEQYF.

Regarding this clone: This specimen includes other DNA sequences encoding the same CDR3. The gene calls are TRBV9 and TRBJ2-7; no clear D. Between the trimmed V and J ends, which lost 0 bases and 0 bases, there was a span of 7 bases. CDR1 is SGDLS and CDR2 is YYNGEE in the germline V gene. This CDR3 spans 14 amino acids. DNA for the CDR3: TGTGCCAGCAGCGTAGGATCAAGCTCCTACGAGCAGTACTTC. Its translation: CASSVGSSSYEQYF.

The CDR3 spells CASSPPSLAGPLDTQYF. In nucleotides, the CDR3 is TGTGCCAGCAGCCCACCTTCTCTGGCGGGACCCTTAGATACGCAGTATTTT. V usage is TRBV11-2 and J usage is TRBJ2-3; maybe TRBD2 (6 bases). Trimming removed 5 bases at V and 5 bases at J, with 23 bases between. The CDR3 extends over 17 amino acids. CDR1 is SGHAT and CDR2 is FQNNGV in the germline V gene.

This chain connects TRBV5-1 to TRBJ2-5; perhaps D is TRBD1 or TRBD2 (5 bases each). The CDR3 has 15 residues. Germline V gene data show CDR1 as SGHRS and CDR2 as YFSETQ. The V end was cut by 0 bases, the J end by 2 bases, with 11 bases between. As DNA, the CDR3 is TGCGCCAGCAGCTTGGTTGGGGACGGACAAGAGACCCAGTACTTC. Protein sequence: CASSLVGDGQETQYF.

The rearrangement joins TRBV29-1 to TRBJ2-7; D is unresolved. This CDR3 has 12 residues. The germline gives CDR1 SQVTM, CDR2 ANQGSEA. Trimming removed 1 base from V and 6 bases from J, with 10 bases in between. Here the CDR3 DNA reads TGCAGCGTTGAAGGACTGGCGTCCGAGCAGTACTTC. This encodes CSVEGLASEQYF.

The rearrangement links TRBV2 to TRBJ1-3, with D possibly matching TRBD1 (6 bases). The germline V gene encodes CDR1 SNHLY and CDR2 FYNNEI. The CDR3 has 17 residues. The V gene lost 4 bases and the J gene lost 3 bases, with 19 bases spanning the gap. This CDR3 reads CASSAHTRGRGGNTIYF. Written as DNA, the CDR3 is TGTGCCAGCAGTGCACATACCAGGGGCAGGGGTGGAAACACCATATATTTT.

The V and J genes are TRBV7-8 and TRBJ2-5, with D possibly being TRBD1 (6 bases). TRBJ2-7 matches the DNA end more closely, so the J call is doubtful. CDR3 length equals 16 residues. Germline V gene data show CDR1 as SGHVS and CDR2 as FQNEAQ. The CDR3 is CASSEIQGDSSYEQYF. CDR3 DNA sequence: TGTGCCAGCAGCGAAATACAGGGAGATAGCTCCTACGAGCAGTACTTC.

This clone was seen once. V usage is TRBV9 and J usage is TRBJ2-1; D is unresolved. The CDR3 loop spans 13 amino acids. Germline assignment: CDR1 SGDLS and CDR2 YYNGEE. Trimming cost V 0 bases and J 9 bases, with 10 bases left between them. CDR3 DNA sequence: TGTGCCAGCAGCGTAGCGTGGGCAAGTGAGCAGTTCTTC. Translating it yields CASSVAWASEQFF.

Turning to this clone: Other DNA sequences in the same sample also yield this CDR3. V and J are TRBV5-6 and TRBJ2-7; D gene unclear. Deletions cut 1 base from V and 1 base from J, with 9 bases between. The V gene's germline CDR1 is SGHDT and CDR2 YYEEEE. CDR3 size: 14 residues. The DNA of the CDR3 is TGTGCCAGCAGCTTGTGGCGTTCTTCCTACGAGCAGTACTTC. Amino acid sequence: CASSLWRSSYEQYF.

This chain joins TRBV28 and TRBJ1-1; TRBD1 aligns across 7 bases. Germline assignment: CDR1 MDHEN and CDR2 SYDVKM. J lost 4 bases, V lost 1 base, and 3 bases had no gene match. This CDR3 region has 14 residues. In DNA form, the CDR3 reads TGTGCCAGCAGTTTATCCCACAGGGGCACTGAAGCTTTCTTT. This codes for CASSLSHRGTEAFF.